The T cell receptor (beta chain) under discussion was sequenced for a study of T-cell reconstitution after alpha-beta-depleted transplantation in children. Findings and limits, study-wide: The study reportedly traced alpha-beta T cells about two months after transplant to several hundred expanded graft clones.

Unique molecular identifiers were incorporated when the TCRbeta library was constructed. TCRdb processed the PCR reads anew with MiXCR; each CDR3 protein has one entry. Of about 260,000 distinct CDR3 sequences detected, roughly 8.2% appear once; the ten largest clones hold approximately 6%. V lost 1 base and J lost 4; bases outside the gene matches: 7. This CDR3 comprises 16 residues. Germline CDR1 and CDR2: SGDLS and YYNGEE. In this sample, this clonotype turned up many times. Antigen unknown. The chain joins TRBV9 to TRBJ2-5; 10 nucleotides agree with TRBD2. Sequenced material: PBMCs, mostly from graft donor cells, taken 180 days after TCRalphabeta/CD19-depleted stem cell transplant. The receptor was derived from a male patient younger than 18 who had a stem cell transplant for acute lymphoblastic leukemia, so the T cells may come from the graft donor. The CDR3 region is CASSVFSGGASETQYF. CDR3 DNA: TGTGCCAGCAGCGTATTCAGCGGGGGGGCCTCAGAGACCCAGTACTTC.